The next 12 T cell receptor beta chains were all read from a single sample in a study of control samples from healthy donors and cancer patients. Sequenced by immunoSEQ multiplex PCR; TCRdb stores in-frame clones only, minus some. Among almost 85,000 clones listed, around 83% were seen once. The sequenced sample was PBMCs. The receptors here all came from a man aged 55 to 70 with head and neck cancer.

V usage is TRBV27 and J usage is TRBJ1-4; D is ambiguous. Germline V lookup: CDR1 MNHEY, CDR2 SMNVEV (reference sequence). The length of the CDR3 is 11 residues. The germline V and J ends were trimmed by 5 bases and 10 bases, with 8 bases remaining between them. In DNA form, the CDR3 reads TGTGCCAGCAGTCTAAGAGGAAAACTGTTTTTT. Translated, it gives CASSLRGKLFF.

This clone came up a few times. This CDR3 is CASSLDRVGNQPQHF. The CDR3 DNA reads as TGTGCCAGCAGCTTGGACAGGGTGGGCAATCAGCCCCAGCATTTT. This chain joins TRBV7-9 and TRBJ1-5; 8 bases match TRBD1. Trimming cost V 3 bases and J 2 bases; bases outside gene matches: 3. CDR1 and CDR2 from the germline V gene are SEHNR and FQNEAQ (reference sequence). This CDR3 contains 15 residues.

The V and J genes are TRBV2 and TRBJ2-7; 10 nucleotides line up with TRBD2. The germline V gene encodes CDR1 SNHLY and CDR2 FYNNEI. The CDR3 covers 14 residues. V was clipped by 4 bases and J by 2 bases; unmatched bases: 2. Written as DNA, the CDR3 is TGTGCCAGCAGTGGGACTAGCGGAGCCTACGAGCAGTACTTC. This codes for CASSGTSGAYEQYF.

The chain recombines TRBV5-1 with TRBJ2-1; 8 nucleotides match TRBD1. The trim removed 5 bases at V and 1 base at J, leaving 20 bases unmatched. From germline, CDR1 is SGHRS and CDR2 YFSETQ. CDR3 length: 20 amino acids. CDR3 nucleotide sequence: TGCGCCAGCAGAGGGTTATCGGGACAGGTCGGGAGACCGTCCTACAATGAGCAGTTCTTC. The encoded protein is CASRGLSGQVGRPSYNEQFF.

The V call is TRBV7-9, the J call TRBJ2-1, with D perhaps matching TRBD2 (6 bases). Germline V gives CDR1 SEHNR, CDR2 FQNEAQ (reference sequence). V lost 5 bases, J lost 6 bases, and 17 bases lay in between. The CDR3 loop spans 15 amino acids. The CDR3 here is CASSLRLVALNEQFF. CDR3 nucleotides: TGTGCCAGCAGCCTCCGACTAGTAGCCCTCAATGAGCAGTTCTTC.

V usage is TRBV29-1 and J usage is TRBJ2-1, with D unresolved. CDR1 is SQVTM and CDR2 is ANQGSEA in the germline V gene. This CDR3 has 13 residues. Trimming left V 0 bases short and J 8 bases short, with 11 bases between. In DNA, the CDR3 is TGCAGCGTTGAAGATCATCTAGACTATGAGCAGTTCTTC. It is translated as CSVEDHLDYEQFF.

The chain employs TRBV6-5 and TRBJ2-7; no clear D. The V end was cut by 6 bases, the J end by 4 bases, with 10 bases between. Germline V gene data show CDR1 as MNHEY and CDR2 as SVGAGI. The CDR3 has 12 amino acids. CDR3 nucleotides: TGTGCCAGCAGGGGTACAAGTTACGAGCAGTACTTC. Translating gives CASRGTSYEQYF.

This chain connects TRBV12-3 or TRBV12-4 to TRBJ1-3; D is undetermined. The CDR3 sequence is 12 residues long. Trimming left V 9 bases short and J 4 bases short, with 10 bases between. Here the CDR3 DNA reads TGTGCCAGTCAGATTCCAGGAAACACCATATATTTT. Translated, it gives CASQIPGNTIYF.

V usage is TRBV2 and J usage is TRBJ1-1, with TRBD1 identical over 8 bases. CDR1 is SNHLY and CDR2 is FYNNEI in the germline V gene. Unmatched junction bases numbered 7, after V lost 10 bases and J lost 6 bases. This CDR3 spans 12 amino acids. DNA for the CDR3: TGTGCCACCCGGACAGGGCTATCTGAAGCTTTCTTT. It translates to CATRTGLSEAFF.

This chain joins TRBV10-3 and TRBJ1-1, with D perhaps TRBD1 (6 bases). Trimming left V 5 bases short and J 8 bases short, with 12 bases between. The CDR3 runs to 12 residues. The V gene's germline CDR1 is ENHRY and CDR2 SYGVKD. CDR3 DNA: TGTGCCATCAGTCGAGGGGGGATCGAAGCTTTCTTT. It translates to CAISRGGIEAFF.

The V call is TRBV6-6, the J call TRBJ2-3; TRBD2 matches at 7 bases. Germline V gene lookup returns CDR1 MNHNY and CDR2 SVGAGI (reference sequence). The CDR3 is made up of 16 amino acids. Trimming removed 1 base from V and 1 base from J; junction bases left unmatched: 5. CDR3 DNA sequence: TGTGCCAGCAGTTACTTAAGCGGGACCGGCACAGATACGCAGTATTTT. Protein sequence: CASSYLSGTGTDTQYF.

The chain uses TRBV29-1 and TRBJ2-1; 9 nucleotides align to TRBD2. CDR1 is SQVTM, CDR2 ANQGSEA, per germline. The CDR3 is 16 residues long. The V segment lost 3 bases and the J segment 8 bases; nucleotides outside the gene matches: 14. The CDR3 reads CSVEAVAGEIRDEQFF. The CDR3, as DNA: TGCAGCGTTGAGGCGGTAGCGGGAGAAATTCGCGATGAGCAGTTCTTC.